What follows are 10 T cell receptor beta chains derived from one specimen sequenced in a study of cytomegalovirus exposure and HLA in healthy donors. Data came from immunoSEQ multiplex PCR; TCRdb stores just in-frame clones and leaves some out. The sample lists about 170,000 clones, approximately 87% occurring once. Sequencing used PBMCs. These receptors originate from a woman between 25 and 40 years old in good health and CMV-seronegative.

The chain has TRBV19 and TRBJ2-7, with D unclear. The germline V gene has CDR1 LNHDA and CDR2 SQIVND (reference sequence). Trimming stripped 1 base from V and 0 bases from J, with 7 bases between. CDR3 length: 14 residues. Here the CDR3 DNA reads TGTGCCAGTAGTATAGTCGAGGACTCCTACGAGCAGTACTTC. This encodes CASSIVEDSYEQYF.

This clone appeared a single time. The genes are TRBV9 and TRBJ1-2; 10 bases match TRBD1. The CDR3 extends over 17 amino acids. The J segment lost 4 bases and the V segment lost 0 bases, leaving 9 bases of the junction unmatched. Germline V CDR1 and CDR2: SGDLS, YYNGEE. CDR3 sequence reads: CASSVVRGDRGSYGYTF. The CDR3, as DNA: TGTGCCAGCAGCGTAGTCAGGGGGGACAGGGGATCCTATGGCTACACCTTC. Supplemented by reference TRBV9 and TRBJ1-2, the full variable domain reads DSGVTQTPKHLITATGQRVTLRCSPRSGDLSVYWYQQSLDQGLQFLIQYYNGEERAKGNILERFSAQQFPDLHSELNLSSLELGDSALYFCASSVVRGDRGSYGYTFGSGTRLTVV.

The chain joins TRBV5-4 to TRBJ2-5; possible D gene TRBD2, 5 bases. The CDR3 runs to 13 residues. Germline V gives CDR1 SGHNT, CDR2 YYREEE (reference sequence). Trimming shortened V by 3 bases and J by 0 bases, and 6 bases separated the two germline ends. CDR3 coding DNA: TGTGCCAGCAGCTCGGGGTACCAAGAGACCCAGTACTTC. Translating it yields CASSSGYQETQYF.

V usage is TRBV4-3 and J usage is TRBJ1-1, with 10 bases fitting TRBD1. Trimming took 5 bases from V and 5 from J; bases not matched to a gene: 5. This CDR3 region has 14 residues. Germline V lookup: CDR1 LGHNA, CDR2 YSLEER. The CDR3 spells CASSTGTGVTEAFF. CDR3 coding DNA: TGCGCCAGCAGCACCGGGACAGGGGTAACTGAAGCTTTCTTT.

For the CDR3, the DNA is TGTGCCAGCAGTGAAAGGGCAGGGGGGTACGAGCAGTACTTC. It is translated as CASSERAGGYEQYF. The V gene is TRBV2, the J gene TRBJ2-7; a weak D match, TRBD1 (7 bases). Germline V gene lookup returns CDR1 SNHLY and CDR2 FYNNEI. V shed 2 bases and J shed 4 bases, with 12 bases lying between them. The CDR3 is 14 amino acids.

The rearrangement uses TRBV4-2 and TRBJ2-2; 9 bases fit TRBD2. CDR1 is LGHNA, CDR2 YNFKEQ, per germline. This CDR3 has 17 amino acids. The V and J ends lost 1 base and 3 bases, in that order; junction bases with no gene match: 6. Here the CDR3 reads CASSQGTGTSHTGELFF. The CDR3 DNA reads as TGTGCCAGCAGCCAAGGGACCGGGACTAGCCACACCGGGGAGCTGTTTTTT.

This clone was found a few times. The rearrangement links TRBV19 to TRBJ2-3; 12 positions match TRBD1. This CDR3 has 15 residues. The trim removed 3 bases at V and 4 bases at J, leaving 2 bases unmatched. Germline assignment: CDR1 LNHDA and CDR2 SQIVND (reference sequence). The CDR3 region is CASSMGTGGADTQYF. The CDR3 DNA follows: TGTGCCAGTAGTATGGGGACAGGGGGCGCAGATACGCAGTATTTT.

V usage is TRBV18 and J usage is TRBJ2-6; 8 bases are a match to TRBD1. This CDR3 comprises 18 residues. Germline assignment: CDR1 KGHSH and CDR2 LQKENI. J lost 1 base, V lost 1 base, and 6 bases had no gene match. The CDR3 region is CASSPLDRVFSGANVLTF. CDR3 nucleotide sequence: TGTGCCAGCTCACCACTGGACAGGGTTTTTTCTGGGGCCAACGTCCTGACTTTC.

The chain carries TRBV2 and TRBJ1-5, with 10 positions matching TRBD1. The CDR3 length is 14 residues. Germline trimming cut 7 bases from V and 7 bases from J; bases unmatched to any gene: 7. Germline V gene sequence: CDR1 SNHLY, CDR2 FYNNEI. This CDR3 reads CASIRTGGAQPQHF. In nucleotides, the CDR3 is TGTGCCAGCATTAGGACAGGGGGAGCACAGCCCCAGCATTTT.

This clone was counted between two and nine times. CDR3 amino acids: CASSSRDRGLEQYF. The CDR3 nucleotides are TGTGCCAGCAGCTCCCGGGACAGGGGGCTAGAGCAGTACTTC. This sequence joins TRBV13 and TRBJ2-7, with 12 bases aligning to TRBD1. V trimming: 4 bases; J trimming: 7 bases; junction bases outside the gene matches: 5. This CDR3 comprises 14 residues. Germline V gives CDR1 PRHDT, CDR2 FYEKMQ (reference sequence). Using reference TRBV13 and TRBJ2-7 for the parts outside the CDR3, the full variable domain is AAGVIQSPRHLIKEKRETATLKCYPIPRHDTVYWYQQGPGQDPQFLISFYEKMQSDKGSIPDRFSAQQFSDYHSELNMSSLELGDSALYFCASSSRDRGLEQYFGPGTRLTVT.